Listed below are T cell receptor beta chains from one sample, sequenced in a study of CD8 T cells in Susac syndrome. TCRdb called the immunoSEQ multiplex PCR reads again in MiXCR, with one record for every CDR3 protein. Among around 100,000 distinct CDR3 sequences, 95% were seen once, and the ten largest hold roughly 0.29%. The sample consisted of CD8+ T cells from PBMCs. Every receptor here comes from a human donor with Susac syndrome. Both conserved end residues are part of each CDR3. D genes are given only for firm matches. Clone size, where shown, is once, few, many, or a class for clones that have expanded.

V,D,J,size,CDR3,DNA
TRBV6-6,NA,TRBJ1-2,NA,CASSYPGDGYTF,TGTGCCAGCAGTTACCCGGGTGATGGCTACACCTTC
TRBV7-2,NA,TRBJ2-5,NA,CASIDQRAAQETQYF,TGTGCCAGCATCGACCAACGGGCAGCCCAAGAGACCCAGTACTTC
TRBV16,TRBD2,TRBJ2-7,NA,CASSQSLAGLYEQYF,TGTGCCAGCAGCCAAAGTCTAGCGGGCCTCTACGAGCAGTACTTC
TRBV13,NA,TRBJ1-1,NA,CASSSPSRGIEAFF,TGTGCCAGCAGCTCCCCATCCCGTGGGATTGAAGCTTTCTTT
TRBV19,NA,TRBJ2-2,few,CASSDTNTGELFF,TGTGCCAGTAGCGATACGAACACCGGGGAGCTGTTTTTT
TRBV5-6,NA,TRBJ2-7,NA,CASSSTQPEQYF,TGTGCCAGCAGCTCAACTCAACCTGAGCAGTACTTC
TRBV4-1,NA,TRBJ2-1,NA,CASSHFNEQFF,TGCGCCAGCAGCCACTTTAATGAGCAGTTCTTC
TRBV13,TRBD1,TRBJ1-4,NA,CASSRRTGLQKLFF,TGTGCCAGCAGCCGGAGGACAGGGTTGCAAAAACTGTTTTTT
TRBV3-1,TRBD1,TRBJ2-3,NA,CASSQSDRGYPDTQYF,TGTGCCAGCAGCCAATCCGACAGGGGGTACCCAGATACGCAGTATTTT
TRBV12-3/TRBV12-4,NA,TRBJ1-5,NA,CASSDDSYQPQHF,TGTGCCAGCAGTGATGACAGTTATCAGCCCCAGCATTTT
TRBV12-3/TRBV12-4,NA,TRBJ1-2,NA,CASSLEVGYYGYTF,TGTGCCAGCAGTTTAGAAGTTGGGTACTATGGCTACACCTTC
TRBV2,TRBD1,TRBJ1-5,NA,CASSLDRRGQPQHF,TGTGCCAGCAGCCTGGACAGGAGGGGTCAGCCCCAGCATTTT
TRBV29-1,TRBD1,TRBJ1-2,NA,CSVELGTEYGYTF,TGCAGCGTTGAATTGGGGACAGAGTATGGCTACACCTTC
TRBV20-1,TRBD1,TRBJ2-3,NA,CSARTGQGTADTQYF,TGCAGTGCTAGAACGGGACAGGGGACCGCAGATACGCAGTATTTT
TRBV12-3/TRBV12-4,TRBD1,TRBJ2-2,NA,CAASTRQGPGRTGELFF,TGTGCCGCCAGCACGCGACAGGGGCCTGGCCGCACCGGGGAGCTGTTTTTT